This TCR beta chain was sequenced in a study of cytomegalovirus exposure and HLA in healthy donors. PCR used 60 Vbeta primers and 13 Jbeta primers. This table comes from immunoSEQ multiplex PCR, and its TCRdb copy is limited to in-frame clones, with some not included. Among about 61,000 clones listed, roughly nine tenths were seen once. Germline CDR1 reads SGHRS; CDR2 reads YFSETQ. The CDR3 contains 16 residues. V shed 1 base and J shed 3 bases, with 13 bases lying between them. The sequenced sample was PBMCs. This chain connects TRBV5-1 to TRBJ1-4, with D uncertain. The TCR comes from a man younger than 45 in good health and CMV-seropositive. The CDR3 spells CASSLRSGVPNEKLFF. CDR3 nucleotide sequence: TGCGCCAGCAGCTTGCGGTCCGGGGTCCCTAATGAAAAACTGTTTTTT. The whole variable domain, remainder taken from reference TRBV5-1 and TRBJ1-4, is KAGVTQTPRYLIKTRGQQVTLSCSPISGHRSVSWYQQTPGQGLQFLFEYFSETQRNKGNFPGRFSGRQFSNSRSEMNVSTLELGDSALYLCASSLRSGVPNEKLFFGSGTQLSVL.